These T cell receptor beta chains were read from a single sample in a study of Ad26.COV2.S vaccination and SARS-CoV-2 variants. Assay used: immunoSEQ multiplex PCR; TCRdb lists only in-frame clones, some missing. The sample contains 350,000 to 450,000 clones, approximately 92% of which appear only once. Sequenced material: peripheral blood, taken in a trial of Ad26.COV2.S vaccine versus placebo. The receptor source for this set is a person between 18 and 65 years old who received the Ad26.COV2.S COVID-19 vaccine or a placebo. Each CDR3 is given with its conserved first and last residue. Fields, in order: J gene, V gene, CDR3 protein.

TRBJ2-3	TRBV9	CASSAGGGRGAQDTQYF
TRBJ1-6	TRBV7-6	CASSLVDAEGSPLHF
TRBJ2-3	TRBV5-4	CASSGGGTDTQYF
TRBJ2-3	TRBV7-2	CASSISGGVTDTQYF
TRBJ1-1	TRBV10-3	CAISEASEGTEAFF
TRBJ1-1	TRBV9	CASSRVTSPTSEAFF
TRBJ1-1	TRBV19	CASSSPDIYTEAFF
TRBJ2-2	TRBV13	CASSLRTGGRGGELFF
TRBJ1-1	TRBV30	CAWTSGRAMVEAFF
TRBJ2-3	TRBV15	CATSREGTGAPVDTQYF
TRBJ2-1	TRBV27	CASSLQVTGGRNEQFF
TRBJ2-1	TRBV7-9	CASKVVGTRSSYNEQFF
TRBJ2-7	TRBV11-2	CASSLARLAGRYEQYF
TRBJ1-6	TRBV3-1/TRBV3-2	CASSPRDSYSSYNSPLHF
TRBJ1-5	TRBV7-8	CASSLAWGTGQPQHF
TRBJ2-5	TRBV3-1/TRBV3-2	CASSQVGETQYF
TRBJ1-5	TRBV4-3	CASSQDLRARANQPQHF
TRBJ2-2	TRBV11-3	CASSPRRGDRTGELFF